This T cell receptor beta chain appears in the sequencing data of a study of vaccination effects on CD4 cells after COVID-19. Whole-study context: Cultures used 1.5 million to 2 million PBMC per well, 9 to 10 IU/ml IL-2 and roughly 10 ug/ml peptides.

The germline V gene encodes CDR1 SGDLS and CDR2 YYNGEE. The CDR3 consists of 16 residues. V lost 3 bases to trimming and J lost 0 bases, with 14 bases between them. Once cultured for around 11 days, the cells underwent separation to obtain CD4+ T cells. This clone appeared a single time. The antigen is not known. Using immunoSEQ multiplex PCR, the repertoire was profiled, and TCRdb retains in-frame clones only, with some absent. This table holds roughly 56,000 clones, around 80% found once. Sequenced here: CD4+ T cells from PBMCs cultured without peptide, sampled before COVID-19 vaccination. This sequence originates from a human donor who received a COVID-19 vaccine. The chain is built from TRBV9 and TRBJ2-3; D is unresolved. DNA of the CDR3: TGTGCCAGCAGCGGGACGAACGGAGCTAGCACAGATACGCAGTATTTT. Translating it yields CASSGTNGASTDTQYF.